Below are 12 T cell receptor beta chains sequenced from a single sample in a study of cytomegalovirus exposure and HLA in healthy donors (TCRdb year 2017). The receptor library was made with the immunoSEQ multiplex PCR assay. For the multiplex PCR, a mixture combining 60 forward primers for TCR Vbeta segments and 13 reverse primers for TCR Jbeta segments was used. TCRdb took this table from immuneACCESS and kept in-frame rearrangements with V and J called. Such tables lack part of the clones; where checked against another copy, unresolved V genes explain under half of the gap, and the rest is unexplained. The sample table lists around 120,000 clones, approximately 84% of them with a count of one. The biggest ten clones account for approximately 1.7% of the sample. The specimen was PBMCs. Receptor source: a woman between 40 and 50 years old in good health and CMV-seronegative.

This clone was observed a few times. The J gene is TRBJ2-7, the V gene TRBV7-7, with D possibly being TRBD2 (7 bases). The CDR3 is made up of 19 amino acids. V lost 3 bases and J 0 bases, leaving 24 bases between the germline ends. CDR1 is SSHAT and CDR2 is FNYEAQ in the germline V gene (reference sequence). The CDR3 region is CASSFIGGGRRTFSYEQYF. The CDR3 DNA is TGTGCCAGCAGCTTTATTGGGGGGGGCCGCAGGACGTTCTCCTACGAGCAGTACTTC.

This chain links TRBV7-2 with TRBJ2-3; maybe TRBD2 (6 bases). CDR1 is SGHTA and CDR2 is FQGNSA in the germline V gene. CDR3 length equals 16 residues. The germline V and J ends were trimmed by 1 base and 2 bases, with 13 bases remaining between them. The CDR3 is CASSLGVSGDTDTQYF. The DNA of the CDR3 is TGTGCCAGCAGCTTAGGGGTTAGCGGAGACACAGATACGCAGTATTTT.

The chain employs TRBV30 and TRBJ1-1; 9 nucleotides line up with TRBD1. The length of the CDR3 is 13 residues. Germline CDR1 and CDR2: GTSNPN and SVGIG (reference sequence). J was trimmed by 6 bases and V by 8 bases; bases with no gene match: 10. CDR3: CAAPGQGIAEAFF. The CDR3 DNA follows: TGTGCCGCCCCGGGACAGGGTATCGCTGAAGCTTTCTTT.

The chain joins TRBV5-1 to TRBJ1-2; D remains ambiguous. Germline V gene lookup returns CDR1 SGHRS and CDR2 YFSETQ. Trimming stripped 0 bases from V and 8 bases from J, with 5 bases between. CDR3 size: 11 residues. CDR3 bases: TGCGCCAGCAGCTTGGGCGGAGGCTACACCTTC. Translating it yields CASSLGGGYTF.

This clone was counted between two and nine times. V gene TRBV2 combines with J gene TRBJ2-7; D gene unclear. From germline, CDR1 is SNHLY and CDR2 FYNNEI. With 2 bases removed from V and 0 bases from J, the gap between germline ends came to 5 bases. The CDR3 totals 13 residues. CDR3 in DNA: TGTGCCAGCAGTGAATTCCTCTCCTACGAGCAGTACTTC. It specifies CASSEFLSYEQYF.

This clone came up once. The chain employs TRBV28 and TRBJ2-1; D is possibly TRBD2 (5 bases). Germline loops: CDR1 MDHEN, CDR2 SYDVKM. V lost 2 bases, J lost 0 bases, and 5 bases lay in between. This CDR3 contains 14 residues. CDR3 sequence reads: CASSLGSSYNEQFF. The CDR3 nucleotides are TGTGCCAGCAGTTTAGGGAGCTCCTACAATGAGCAGTTCTTC. Variable domain in full (rest from reference TRBV28 and TRBJ2-1): DVKVTQSSRYLVKRTGEKVFLECVQDMDHENMFWYRQDPGLGLRLIYFSYDVKMKEKGDIPEGYSVSREKKERFSLILESASTNQTSMYLCASSLGSSYNEQFFGPGTRLTVL.

The rearrangement joins TRBV28 to TRBJ1-1; tentatively, D is TRBD1 (5 bases). The germline V and J ends were trimmed by 2 bases and 7 bases, with 8 bases remaining between them. Looked up from germline, CDR1 is MDHEN and CDR2 is SYDVKM. The CDR3 contains 12 residues. The CDR3 DNA is TGTGCCAGCAGTTTAGGGGCAGATGAAGCTTTCTTT. As protein: CASSLGADEAFF.

The gene calls are TRBV19 and TRBJ2-5; D is unresolved. Trimming removed 5 bases from V and 5 bases from J, with 6 bases in between. The CDR3 spans 11 residues. Germline V gene lookup returns CDR1 LNHDA and CDR2 SQIVND (reference sequence). The CDR3 region has the DNA TGTGCCAGTAGTGTCGAGGAGACCCAGTACTTC. Protein sequence: CASSVEETQYF.

V and J are TRBV5-1 and TRBJ1-2; 9 nucleotides line up with TRBD1. V was pared by 0 bases and J by 8 bases, with 2 bases of the junction left unmatched. The CDR3 length is 13 residues. The germline V gene encodes CDR1 SGHRS and CDR2 YFSETQ. The CDR3 nucleotides are TGCGCCAGCAGCTTGGGACAGGGGGGCGGCTACACCTTC. Translation: CASSLGQGGGYTF.

The rearrangement joins TRBV5-4 to TRBJ2-7, with a weak D call TRBD2 (5 bases). Trimming shortened V by 0 bases and J by 5 bases, and 6 bases separated the two germline ends. This CDR3 is 12 amino acids long. Germline CDR1 is SGHNT and CDR2 is YYREEE (reference sequence). The CDR3 is CASSLAGNEQYF. CDR3 bases: TGTGCCAGCAGCTTGGCCGGGAACGAGCAGTACTTC.

This chain links TRBV19 with TRBJ2-1; 8 bases align to TRBD2. CDR1 is LNHDA, CDR2 SQIVND, per germline (reference sequence). V was pared by 6 bases and J by 9 bases, with 16 bases of the junction left unmatched. The CDR3 extends over 16 amino acids. The CDR3 spells CASSPQAGDTDSEQFF. CDR3 coding DNA: TGTGCCAGTAGCCCCCAAGCGGGAGACACCGACAGTGAGCAGTTCTTC.

This rearrangement joins TRBV9 to TRBJ2-5; 11 bases match TRBD1. The CDR3 is 14 residues long. Per the germline V gene, CDR1 is SGDLS and CDR2 is YYNGEE. The V gene end was trimmed by 4 bases and the J gene end by 4 bases; junction bases not matched to a gene: 3. The CDR3 coding sequence is TGTGCCAGCAGCCGGGACAGGGGGACAGAGACCCAGTACTTC. Its protein product is CASSRDRGTETQYF.